The 28 T cell receptor beta chains in this list originate from one sample, sequenced in a study of blood T cell repertoires in COVID-19. TCRdb's table, derived via immunoSEQ multiplex PCR, lists solely in-frame clones and lacks some. The sample lists about 240,000 clones; around 82% were seen once. Material for sequencing was peripheral blood. These receptors all stem from a woman in her 70s with acute or convalescent COVID-19.

The rearrangement links TRBV27 to TRBJ1-2; D is unresolved. The CDR3 is 13 amino acids. Trimming took off 5 bases at V and 5 bases at J, with 12 bases between the two ends. CDR1 and CDR2 from the germline V gene are MNHEY and SMNVEV (reference sequence). This chain's CDR3 is CASSTRSFYGYTF. The CDR3 nucleotides are TGTGCCAGCAGTACCCGGTCCTTTTATGGCTACACCTTC.

The chain links TRBV6-6 to TRBJ2-4; no clear D. This CDR3 contains 13 residues. V dropped 0 bases and J dropped 5 bases, with 5 bases sitting between them. Per the germline V gene, CDR1 is MNHNY and CDR2 is SVGAGI (reference sequence). CDR3 amino acids: CASSYSRENIQYF. CDR3 sequence (DNA): TGTGCCAGCAGTTACTCGAGAGAAAACATTCAGTACTTC.

This sequence joins TRBV28 and TRBJ1-2; 7 bases map to TRBD1. V shed 7 bases and J 4 bases; nucleotides not matched to a gene: 6. Germline loops: CDR1 MDHEN, CDR2 SYDVKM. The CDR3 runs to 13 residues. Here the CDR3 DNA reads TGTGCCAGCACCCAGGGACAGCTCTATGGCTACACCTTC. It codes for CASTQGQLYGYTF.

This clone showed up just once. The rearrangement joins TRBV5-5 to TRBJ2-1; TRBD1 aligns across 7 bases. This CDR3 has 14 amino acids. CDR1 is SGHKS and CDR2 is YYEKEE in the germline V gene (reference sequence). The ends lost 4 bases at V and 5 bases at J; junction bases unmatched: 6. The CDR3 sequence: CASSPGTANNEQFF. In DNA, the CDR3 is TGTGCCAGCAGCCCCGGGACAGCTAACAATGAGCAGTTCTTC. The full variable domain, completed using reference TRBV5-5 and TRBJ2-1, is DAGVTQSPTHLIKTRGQQVTLRCSPISGHKSVSWYQQVLGQGPQFIFQYYEKEERGRGNFPDRFSARQFPNYSSELNVNALLLGDSALYLCASSPGTANNEQFFGPGTRLTVL.

This chain uses TRBV18 with TRBJ1-3; the D is unclear. The germline V gene has CDR1 KGHSH and CDR2 LQKENI. The ends were cut back, 6 bases at V and 1 base at J, with 10 bases in the middle. The length of the CDR3 is 14 residues. This chain's CDR3 is CASSLTRSGNTIYF. The CDR3 DNA is TGTGCCAGCTCCCTAACGCGGTCTGGAAACACCATATATTTT.

This clone appeared once. J is TRBJ1-1 and V is TRBV18; TRBD1 might be the D (5 bases). V was shortened by 7 bases and J by 0 bases, with 9 bases between the two germline ends. The CDR3 runs to 13 residues. The V gene's germline CDR1 is KGHSH and CDR2 LQKENI. This chain's CDR3 is CASLQGLNTEAFF. The CDR3 DNA reads TGTGCCAGCTTGCAGGGATTGAACACTGAAGCTTTCTTT.

This rearrangement joins TRBV7-2 to TRBJ2-7, with 11 nucleotides matching TRBD2. V dropped 0 bases and J dropped 7; count of bases not matched to a gene: 8. The CDR3 has 16 residues. Germline V CDR1 and CDR2: SGHTA, FQGNSA. This CDR3 reads CASSLAGTSGSGEQYF. CDR3 bases: TGTGCCAGCAGCTTAGCAGGGACTAGCGGTTCGGGTGAGCAGTACTTC.

The gene calls are TRBV10-3 and TRBJ2-7, with TRBD2 identical over 11 bases. The germline gives CDR1 ENHRY, CDR2 SYGVKD. The CDR3 extends over 14 amino acids. V was pared by 8 bases and J by 9 bases, with 12 bases of the junction left unmatched. The CDR3 loop is CAIRDSGGAGAQYF. As DNA, the CDR3 is TGTGCCATCCGCGATAGCGGGGGGGCGGGGGCGCAGTACTTC.

This chain joins TRBV6-1 and TRBJ2-5; TRBD1 aligns across 7 bases. The germline V gene has CDR1 MNHNS and CDR2 SASEGT. J was trimmed by 3 bases and V by 2 bases; bases with no gene match: 3. This CDR3 spans 14 amino acids. Written as DNA, the CDR3 is TGTGCCAGCAGTGAAATGGGACAGAAAGAGACCCAGTACTTC. It translates to CASSEMGQKETQYF.

This clone has just a few counts. This chain's CDR3 is CASSPPSRWIHEQYF. As DNA, the CDR3 is TGCGCCAGCAGTCCCCCAAGCAGGTGGATCCACGAGCAGTACTTC. The chain joins TRBV23-1 to TRBJ2-7; unclear D gene. TRBV23-1 is given ORF status, its function remaining uncertain. V lost 4 bases, J lost 5 bases, and 18 bases lay in between. This CDR3 contains 15 residues.

V and J are TRBV27 and TRBJ1-6; 8 bases agree with TRBD1. The CDR3 is made up of 15 amino acids. Germline values: CDR1 MNHEY, CDR2 SMNVEV (reference sequence). J lost 6 bases, V lost 2 bases, and 3 bases had no gene match. The CDR3 bases are TGTGCCAGCAGTTTAACTGGACAGGGTAATTCACCCCTCCACTTT. It yields the protein CASSLTGQGNSPLHF.

The chain carries TRBV7-2 and TRBJ1-5, with 7 bases aligning to TRBD1. The CDR3 is 15 amino acids. Germline-derived CDR1 and CDR2 are SGHTA and FQGNSA. Trimming took 5 bases from V and 6 from J; bases not matched to a gene: 10. The CDR3 loop reads CASSQQQGFGQPQHF. The CDR3 nucleotides are TGTGCCAGCAGCCAACAACAGGGGTTTGGTCAGCCCCAGCATTTT.

V gene TRBV7-9 combines with J gene TRBJ2-2; 11 nucleotides match TRBD1. The CDR3 totals 18 residues. Germline CDR1 SEHNR, CDR2 FQNEAQ (reference sequence). V was clipped by 2 bases and J by 5 bases; unmatched bases: 10. CDR3 sequence: CASSLQGPDRGLTGELFF. CDR3 in DNA: TGTGCCAGCAGCTTACAAGGGCCGGACAGGGGGCTTACCGGGGAGCTGTTTTTT.

This rearrangement joins TRBV7-2 to TRBJ2-5; 11 nucleotides line up with TRBD2. Germline CDR1 is SGHTA and CDR2 is FQGNSA. This CDR3 has 16 amino acids. V lost 2 bases to trimming and J lost 4 bases; unmatched junction nucleotides: 6. The CDR3, as DNA: TGTGCCAGCAGCTTATTTAGCGGGGGGGCCGGAGAGACCCAGTACTTC. It translates to CASSLFSGGAGETQYF.

This clone turned up a few times. The V gene is TRBV5-4, the J gene TRBJ1-2; D not certain. The germline V and J ends were trimmed by 1 base and 4 bases, with 8 bases remaining between them. CDR3 length: 13 residues. CDR1 is SGHNT, CDR2 YYREEE, per germline (reference sequence). Here the CDR3 DNA reads TGTGCCAGCAGCTTGCGTGTTAGCTATGGCTACACCTTC. It codes for CASSLRVSYGYTF.

The CDR3 bases are TGTGCCAGTAGTATAGTTGTGACAGGGGAGGGTACGCAGTATTTT. It is translated as CASSIVVTGEGTQYF. V usage is TRBV19 and J usage is TRBJ2-3; tentatively, D is TRBD1 (8 bases). Germline-derived CDR1 and CDR2 are LNHDA and SQIVND (reference sequence). The ends were cut back, 1 base at V and 8 bases at J, with 16 bases in the middle. This CDR3 region has 15 residues. Full variable domain (outside the CDR3, taken from reference TRBV19 and TRBJ2-3): DGGITQSPKYLFRKEGQNVTLSCEQNLNHDAMYWYRQDPGQGLRLIYYSQIVNDFQKGDIAEGYSVSREKKESFPLTVTSAQKNPTAFYLCASSIVVTGEGTQYFGPGTRLTVL.

This CDR3 is CASSYSYTGTKETQYF. CDR3 sequence (DNA): TGTGCCAGCAGTTACTCATACACCGGGACAAAAGAGACCCAGTACTTC. The chain recombines TRBV6-2 or TRBV6-3 with TRBJ2-5; weak D call: TRBD1 (6 bases). The CDR3 is 16 residues long. Trimming took off 0 bases at V and 3 bases at J, with 14 bases between the two ends. Germline V gene sequence: CDR1 MNHEY, CDR2 SVGEGT.

The chain uses TRBV3-1 (or the pseudogene TRBV3-2) and TRBJ1-6; no clear D. Per germline, CDR1 LGHDT and CDR2 YNNKEL (reference sequence). The CDR3 totals 19 residues. With 5 bases removed from V and 0 bases from J, the gap between germline ends came to 20 bases. The CDR3 region has the DNA TGTGCCAGCAGCGGACTGGGGTCCTCGACTGGCTCCTATAATTCACCCCTCCACTTT. It is translated as CASSGLGSSTGSYNSPLHF.

V is TRBV7-2 and J is TRBJ1-2, with D maybe TRBD1 (5 bases). The CDR3 totals 15 residues. CDR1 is SGHTA, CDR2 FQGNSA, per germline. V shed 4 bases and J shed 3 bases, with 15 bases lying between them. CDR3 region: CASSSPQGRDYGYTF. The CDR3 bases are TGTGCCAGCAGCTCCCCGCAGGGAAGGGACTATGGCTACACCTTC.

The CDR3 DNA is TGTGCCAGCACTTCCCAAGGGGGAAAAGAGACCCAGTACTTC. Translating gives CASTSQGGKETQYF. The chain carries TRBV13 and TRBJ2-5, with a weak D call TRBD1 (6 bases). The CDR3 is 14 amino acids. V was cut by 7 bases and J by 3 bases, with 15 bases left in between. Germline CDR1 and CDR2: PRHDT and FYEKMQ (reference sequence).

This rearrangement joins TRBV6-4 to TRBJ1-1; D uncertain. V lost 3 bases to trimming and J lost 5 bases, with 10 bases between them. The CDR3 runs 13 residues. Looked up from germline, CDR1 is MRHNA and CDR2 is SNTAGT. The CDR3 DNA is TGTGCCAGCAGTGAAGAATGGCTTACTGAAGCTTTCTTT. This codes for CASSEEWLTEAFF.

This chain joins TRBV2 and TRBJ2-1; 12 bases are a match to TRBD2. The CDR3 is made up of 15 amino acids. V lost 6 bases to trimming and J lost 7 bases; unmatched junction nucleotides: 7. Germline V gene sequence: CDR1 SNHLY, CDR2 FYNNEI. The CDR3 DNA follows: TGTGCCAGCAGCTTACTAGCGGGGGGTGGGAATGAGCAGTTCTTC. Residues: CASSLLAGGGNEQFF.

The chain has TRBV6-5 and TRBJ2-5; 12 bases match TRBD1. CDR1 and CDR2 (germline): MNHEY, SVGAGI. The V segment lost 4 bases and the J segment 6 bases; nucleotides outside the gene matches: 3. This CDR3 comprises 14 residues. CDR3 protein: CASSWGQGAQTQYF. The CDR3 DNA reads as TGTGCCAGCAGTTGGGGACAGGGGGCGCAGACCCAGTACTTC.

This clone was seen a handful of times. The chain recombines TRBV5-3 with TRBJ1-1, with 7 bases that match TRBD1. TRBV5-3 belongs to the ORF category, with a function that is uncertain. The CDR3 has 14 amino acids. J was trimmed by 6 bases and V by 4 bases; bases with no gene match: 9. In DNA, the CDR3 is TGTGCCAGAAGCCCCGACAGGGTAGAGGCTGAAGCTTTCTTT. It translates to CARSPDRVEAEAFF.

The V call is TRBV3-1 (or the pseudogene TRBV3-2), the J call TRBJ1-4; 7 bases align to TRBD1. J was trimmed by 8 bases and V by 6 bases; bases with no gene match: 12. This CDR3 region has 15 residues. The germline CDR1 and CDR2 sequences are LGHDT and YNNKEL (reference sequence). The CDR3 sequence is CASSDRQGRQEKLFF. In nucleotides, the CDR3 is TGTGCCAGCAGTGATAGACAGGGCAGGCAGGAAAAACTGTTTTTT.

A few counts support this clone. This rearrangement joins TRBV5-1 to TRBJ2-7; 8 bases line up with TRBD2. The CDR3 spans 13 residues. Unmatched junction bases numbered 4, after V lost 5 bases and J lost 3 bases. Germline-derived CDR1 and CDR2 are SGHRS and YFSETQ. The DNA of the CDR3 is TGCGCCAGCAGTCGCGGGGGGCTCTACGAGCAGTACTTC. Its translation is CASSRGGLYEQYF.

The chain joins TRBV7-2 to TRBJ1-6, with TRBD1 identical over 8 bases. The germline V gene encodes CDR1 SGHTA and CDR2 FQGNSA. The CDR3 runs to 15 residues. The V and J ends lost 4 bases and 5 bases, in that order; junction bases with no gene match: 4. The CDR3 loop reads CASSSDRGNNSPLHF. CDR3 sequence (DNA): TGTGCCAGCAGCTCCGACAGGGGTAATAATTCACCCCTCCACTTT.

The rearrangement uses TRBV21-1 and TRBJ2-3; the tabulated D call, TRBD2, remains unverified against the DNA. TRBV21-1 is a recognized pseudogene. CDR3 length: 16 residues. In DNA, the CDR3 is TGTGCCAGCAGCAGCCCTAGCGGGGATTACACAGATACGCAGTATTTT. Residues: CASSSPSGDYTDTQYF.